This T cell receptor (beta chain) comes out of a study of CD8 T cells in Susac syndrome. Study in general: Patients with Susac syndrome were therapy-naive, treated with corticosteroids, or treated with intravenous immunoglobulin alone when blood was collected. Study conclusions and caveats: Susac CD8+ clonal expansion peaked in TEMRA cells and active patients. It was acknowledged by the study that relatively few individuals were included in its TCR sequencing and HLA analysis.

On this clonotype itself: Its antigen remains unidentified.

RNA totalling 0.5 to 1 ug underwent reverse transcription with random hexamers. Across 54 Vbeta and 13 Jbeta, TCR beta CDR3 was amplified with immunoSEQ multiplex PCR. TCRdb re-analysed the immunoSEQ multiplex PCR reads in MiXCR, keeping a single row per CDR3 protein. The data contain about 190,000 distinct CDR3 sequences, 95% of them singletons. The CDR3 contains 14 residues. V lost 2 bases and J 2 bases, leaving 11 bases between the germline ends. The germline V gene encodes CDR1 SGDLS and CDR2 YYNGEE. The sequence derives from a human donor with Susac syndrome. The rearrangement links TRBV9 to TRBJ2-7; D could derive from TRBD1 or TRBD2 (5 bases each). Sample: CD8+ T cells from PBMCs. Here the CDR3 reads CASSVAGTAYEQYF. CDR3 nucleotides: TGTGCCAGCAGCGTGGCCGGGACGGCCTACGAGCAGTACTTC.